The 7 T cell receptor beta chains below come from one sample, sequenced in a study of PD-1 blockade in classical Hodgkin lymphoma. Here immunoSEQ multiplex PCR was the method, and the copy in TCRdb shows in-frame clones only, minus some. This table has about 22,000 clones, 75% to 95% appearing once. The time point denotes: newly diagnosed, previously untreated cHL patient sample. Purification of CD4+ T cells from thawed PBMCs was performed via magnetic negative selection. Sequenced input: CD4+ T cells from blood. These receptors originate from a human donor with classical Hodgkin lymphoma.

This clone was seen a single time. The chain joins TRBV5-1 to TRBJ2-5; TRBD2 aligns across 9 bases. Trimming took 4 bases from V and 5 from J; bases not matched to a gene: 6. The CDR3 covers 14 residues. Germline CDR1 reads SGHRS; CDR2 reads YFSETQ. The DNA for the CDR3 is TGCGCCAGCAGCCTTAGCGGGGGATTCGAGACCCAGTACTTC. Translating gives CASSLSGGFETQYF.

A note on this clone: At one end, the junction sequence differs from germline, possibly due to a read error. The CDR3 DNA reads TGTGTCATCAGTGAGAACAGGGAAGGCTACACCTTC. Its translation is CVISENREGYTF. The chain is built from TRBV10-3 and TRBJ1-2; tentative D call: TRBD1 (6 bases). CDR1 is ENHRY, CDR2 SYGVKD, per germline. CDR3 length: 12 amino acids.

The chain uses TRBV27 and TRBJ1-5; no firm D call. V gave up 6 bases and J gave up 2 bases, with 14 bases separating them. Germline CDR1 MNHEY, CDR2 SMNVEV (reference sequence). The CDR3 has 15 residues. The CDR3 here is CASSPAGRGNQPQHF. CDR3 DNA sequence: TGTGCCAGCAGCCCTGCCGGCCGCGGCAATCAGCCCCAGCATTTT.

The V and J genes are TRBV9 and TRBJ2-3; D perhaps matches TRBD2 (6 bases). Trimming removed 0 bases from V and 3 bases from J, with 11 bases in between. CDR1 is SGDLS and CDR2 is YYNGEE in the germline V gene. The CDR3 is 15 residues long. CDR3 sequence: CASSVGGTETDTQYF. For the CDR3, the DNA is TGTGCCAGCAGCGTAGGGGGGACTGAGACAGATACGCAGTATTTT.

J is TRBJ1-5 and V is TRBV27, with TRBD1 matching over 9 bases. Germline V lookup: CDR1 MNHEY, CDR2 SMNVEV (reference sequence). The CDR3 extends over 16 amino acids. V dropped 2 bases and J dropped 4; count of bases not matched to a gene: 6. CDR3 in amino acids: CASSLLYRGPNQPQHF. The CDR3 nucleotides read TGTGCCAGCAGTTTACTTTACAGGGGGCCGAATCAGCCCCAGCATTTT.

This clone has only one observation. This rearrangement joins TRBV11-2 to TRBJ2-1; 7 bases map to TRBD2. The CDR3 runs 15 residues. V gave up 6 bases and J gave up 4 bases; unmatched junction bases: 9. The germline V gene encodes CDR1 SGHAT and CDR2 FQNNGV. The CDR3 spells CASRPWTSGYNEQFF. In DNA form, the CDR3 reads TGTGCCAGCAGACCCTGGACTAGTGGGTACAATGAGCAGTTCTTC. The complete variable domain, with remaining parts taken from reference TRBV11-2 and TRBJ2-1, reads EAGVAQSPRYKIIEKRQSVAFWCNPISGHATLYWYQQILGQGPKLLIQFQNNGVVDDSQLPKDRFSAERLKGVDSTLKIQPAKLEDSAVYLCASRPWTSGYNEQFFGPGTRLTVL.

V is TRBV7-9 and J is TRBJ2-1; TRBD2 aligns across 11 bases. The CDR3 is 16 residues long. V was pared by 5 bases and J by 6 bases, with 9 bases of the junction left unmatched. Per the germline V gene, CDR1 is SEHNR and CDR2 is FQNEAQ (reference sequence). This CDR3 reads CASSPLAGGYGNEQFF. CDR3 nucleotides: TGTGCCAGCAGCCCATTAGCGGGGGGGTATGGCAATGAGCAGTTCTTC.